A single sample is the source of the 31 T cell receptor beta chains below, sequenced in a study of blood T cell repertoires in COVID-19. Measured with immunoSEQ multiplex PCR; TCRdb has only the in-frame clones, and not every one. The table includes roughly 280,000 clones, about 90% detected once. The sample taken for sequencing was peripheral blood. The receptor set was obtained from a woman in her forties or fifties who had recovered from COVID-19.

There are a few counts of this clone. The chain couples TRBV4-1 to TRBJ1-2; tentatively, D is TRBD1 (6 bases). This CDR3 has 15 amino acids. V lost 5 bases and J lost 5, with 18 bases in between. In germline, CDR1 is MGHRA, CDR2 YSYEKL. This chain's CDR3 is CASSYLPGTGYGYTF. The CDR3 DNA reads as TGCGCCAGCAGCTACCTGCCCGGAACAGGGTATGGCTACACCTTC.

The chain links TRBV4-2 to TRBJ2-2, with TRBD2 matching over 11 bases. Germline loops: CDR1 LGHNA, CDR2 YNFKEQ. Trimming took 2 bases from V and 6 from J; bases not matched to a gene: 5. The CDR3 spans 16 residues. In DNA form, the CDR3 reads TGTGCCAGCAGCCAAACTAGCGGGAGATTGGCCGGGGAGCTGTTTTTT. It yields the protein CASSQTSGRLAGELFF.

This chain uses TRBV27 with TRBJ2-7, with a tentative D call TRBD2 (5 bases). V was cut by 7 bases and J by 1 base, with 8 bases left in between. Per the germline V gene, CDR1 is MNHEY and CDR2 is SMNVEV (reference sequence). This CDR3 spans 12 amino acids. Written as DNA, the CDR3 is TGTGCCAGCATTAGCGCGTCCTACGAGCAGTACTTC. It is translated as CASISASYEQYF.

This sequence joins TRBV24-1 and TRBJ2-5; 7 bases map to TRBD2. V shed 7 bases, J shed 3 bases, and the junction held 4 bases outside the gene matches. The CDR3 is 13 residues long. Germline V gives CDR1 KGHDR, CDR2 SFDVKD. The CDR3 DNA sequence: TGTGCCACCAGGGCGGCGGGAGAAGAGACCCAGTACTTC. Its translation is CATRAAGEETQYF.

CDR3 amino acids: CASSLGQFNGYTF. DNA for the CDR3: TGTGCCAGCAGTTTAGGGCAGTTTAATGGCTACACCTTC. This chain connects TRBV12-3 or TRBV12-4 to TRBJ1-2; no definite D call. The V end lost 1 base, the J end lost 6 bases, and 9 bases lay between the germline ends. The CDR3 length is 13 residues.

The chain joins TRBV7-8 to TRBJ2-7; perhaps TRBD1 as D (6 bases). CDR3 length: 15 residues. Per germline, CDR1 SGHVS and CDR2 FQNEAQ. V was shortened by 2 bases and J by 5 bases, with 16 bases between the two germline ends. The CDR3 reads CASSLPYREWNEQYF. Written as DNA, the CDR3 is TGTGCCAGCAGCTTACCATACAGGGAATGGAACGAGCAGTACTTC.

This clone showed up just once. This chain connects TRBV6-5 to TRBJ2-7; no clear D. The CDR3 sequence is 13 residues long. With 4 bases removed from V and 5 bases from J, the gap between germline ends came to 12 bases. Looked up from germline, CDR1 is MNHEY and CDR2 is SVGAGI. The CDR3 nucleotides are TGTGCCAGCAGTTCGCCAGGTTCCCACGAGCAGTACTTC. Amino acid sequence: CASSSPGSHEQYF.

This clone was counted between two and nine times. The V call is TRBV5-1, the J call TRBJ1-3, with a possible D match to TRBD1 (5 bases). Per germline, CDR1 SGHRS and CDR2 YFSETQ. V was trimmed by 4 bases and J by 3 bases, leaving 11 bases between them. The CDR3 contains 14 residues. Written as DNA, the CDR3 is TGCGCCAGCAGCCCGGACACTTTTGGAAACACCATATATTTT. It encodes CASSPDTFGNTIYF. The complete variable domain, with remaining parts taken from reference TRBV5-1 and TRBJ1-3, reads KAGVTQTPRYLIKTRGQQVTLSCSPISGHRSVSWYQQTPGQGLQFLFEYFSETQRNKGNFPGRFSGRQFSNSRSEMNVSTLELGDSALYLCASSPDTFGNTIYFGEGSWLTVV.

The chain couples TRBV3-1 (or the pseudogene TRBV3-2) to TRBJ1-5; D is unclear. Between the trimmed V and J ends, which lost 6 bases and 3 bases, there was a span of 12 bases. The CDR3 has 14 residues. Germline CDR1 is LGHDT and CDR2 is YNNKEL (reference sequence). The CDR3, as DNA: TGTGCCAGCAGTCCCGACAACCTCAATCAGCCCCAGCATTTT. Translating it yields CASSPDNLNQPQHF.

The chain links TRBV5-4 to TRBJ2-7; D is perhaps TRBD1 (5 bases). CDR1 is SGHNT and CDR2 is YYREEE in the germline V gene (reference sequence). Trimming removed 1 base at V and 3 bases at J, with 11 bases between. The CDR3 covers 14 residues. The CDR3: CASSLTDSHYEQYF. CDR3 DNA sequence: TGTGCCAGCAGCTTGACTGACAGTCACTACGAGCAGTACTTC.

The V gene is TRBV20-1, the J gene TRBJ2-5; 10 nucleotides line up with TRBD2. Trimming took 3 bases from V and 4 from J; bases not matched to a gene: 2. This CDR3 comprises 13 residues. Germline-derived CDR1 and CDR2 are DFQATT and SNEGSKA (reference sequence). CDR3: CSASSSGGETQYF. CDR3 DNA: TGCAGTGCTAGTTCTAGCGGGGGAGAGACCCAGTACTTC.

The chain has TRBV6-6 and TRBJ2-5, with a weak D call TRBD1 (6 bases). This CDR3 has 14 residues. The germline gives CDR1 MNHNY, CDR2 SVGAGI (reference sequence). Deletions cut 2 bases from V and 4 bases from J, with 11 bases between. The CDR3 DNA sequence: TGTGCCAGCAGTTACGGTGGGGGCGGAGAGACCCAGTACTTC. It translates to CASSYGGGGETQYF.

The chain recombines TRBV5-1 with TRBJ1-1, with a weak D call TRBD1 (6 bases). Deletions cut 4 bases from V and 1 base from J, with 14 bases between. This CDR3 contains 15 residues. Germline CDR1 reads SGHRS; CDR2 reads YFSETQ. CDR3 region: CASSPAGQKNTEAFF. CDR3 in DNA: TGCGCCAGCAGCCCGGCCGGACAGAAGAACACTGAAGCTTTCTTT.

In this sample, this clone turned up once. The V and J genes are TRBV7-2 and TRBJ1-2; 7 nucleotides agree with TRBD1. Germline lookup yields CDR1 SGHTA and CDR2 FQGNSA. The CDR3 totals 15 residues. The ends lost 5 bases at V and 4 bases at J; junction bases unmatched: 10. The DNA for the CDR3 is TGTGCCAGCAGCGGACAGGCAGGGTCTTTCTATGGCTACACCTTC. As protein: CASSGQAGSFYGYTF.

The CDR3 spells CASSPSLSAGMETQYF. DNA of the CDR3: TGTGCCAGCAGCCCATCCCTCTCCGCGGGAATGGAGACCCAGTACTTC. This chain connects TRBV3-1 (or the pseudogene TRBV3-2) to TRBJ2-5; D possibly corresponds to TRBD2 (6 bases). Germline loops: CDR1 LGHDT, CDR2 YNNKEL (reference sequence). V shed 4 bases and J shed 5 bases, with 20 bases lying between them. This CDR3 contains 16 residues.

The chain employs TRBV28 and TRBJ2-1; D ambiguous. Looked up from germline, CDR1 is MDHEN and CDR2 is SYDVKM. CDR3 size: 15 residues. Trimming pared 9 bases from V and 7 bases from J, leaving 22 bases between. The CDR3 reads CASFPSQGAGNEQFF. CDR3 in DNA: TGTGCCAGTTTCCCCTCTCAAGGCGCCGGGAATGAGCAGTTCTTC.

This clone was picked up one time. CDR3 protein: CASSWVTGVHEQFF. The CDR3 DNA reads as TGTGCCAGCAGCTGGGTCACGGGAGTCCATGAGCAGTTCTTC. The rearrangement uses TRBV11-1 and TRBJ2-1; tentatively, D is TRBD2 (6 bases). The V and J ends lost 4 bases and 8 bases respectively, with 15 bases between them. CDR1 and CDR2 from the germline V gene are SGHAT and FQDESV (reference sequence). The CDR3 runs 14 residues.

This clone was counted a single time. The gene calls are TRBV30 and TRBJ1-5, with a possible D match to TRBD1 (5 bases). The germline CDR1 and CDR2 sequences are GTSNPN and SVGIG (reference sequence). This CDR3 has 15 residues. Trimming pared 0 bases from V and 1 base from J, leaving 10 bases between. The CDR3 DNA reads TGTGCCTGGAGTGTAAGACAGATAAGCAATCAGCCCCAGCATTTT. Protein sequence: CAWSVRQISNQPQHF.

This clone has only a few counts. The rearrangement joins TRBV25-1 to TRBJ2-7; D may be TRBD1 (6 bases). The CDR3 runs 17 residues. The germline V and J ends were trimmed by 10 bases and 3 bases, with 28 bases remaining between them. CDR1 and CDR2 (germline): MGHDK, SYGVNS. The CDR3 region has the DNA TGTGCCACCACCACAGTATTTCCCTGGGACAAAAACTACGAGCAGTACTTC. This encodes CATTTVFPWDKNYEQYF.

Details on this clone: Other DNA sequences in this specimen translate into the identical CDR3. This chain uses TRBV5-1 with TRBJ2-5; D gene unclear. CDR1 and CDR2 from the germline V gene are SGHRS and YFSETQ. This CDR3 spans 13 amino acids. Trimming removed 2 bases from V and 1 base from J, with 6 bases in between. The CDR3 coding sequence is TGCGCCAGCAGCTTTAGCAGCCAAGAGACCCAGTACTTC. The encoded protein is CASSFSSQETQYF.

The chain recombines TRBV7-2 with TRBJ2-7, with D maybe TRBD1 (7 bases). Germline-derived CDR1 and CDR2 are SGHTA and FQGNSA. V dropped 6 bases and J dropped 2 bases, with 20 bases sitting between them. The CDR3 covers 16 residues. DNA for the CDR3: TGTGCCAGCAGTTTCAGAGGGGGGACAGTAGCCTACGAGCAGTACTTC. It encodes CASSFRGGTVAYEQYF.

The chain combines TRBV30 with TRBJ1-1; unclear D gene. The V gene's germline CDR1 is GTSNPN and CDR2 SVGIG (reference sequence). With 4 bases removed from V and 1 base from J, the gap between germline ends came to 7 bases. This CDR3 comprises 12 residues. In nucleotides, the CDR3 is TGTGCCTGGAAGGCAGGGAACACTGAAGCTTTCTTT. Amino acid sequence: CAWKAGNTEAFF.

The chain employs TRBV28 and TRBJ2-3; the match to TRBD2 covers 8 bases. From germline, CDR1 is MDHEN and CDR2 SYDVKM. CDR3 size: 14 residues. The junction had 3 bases not matched to a gene; V was cut back by 4 bases and J by 3 bases. The CDR3 here is CASSSAGVTDTQYF. The CDR3 DNA sequence: TGTGCCAGCAGTTCAGCGGGAGTGACAGATACGCAGTATTTT.

The chain recombines TRBV19 with TRBJ2-3; D not certain. V lost 2 bases to trimming and J lost 2 bases, with 17 bases between them. CDR3 size: 17 residues. Germline CDR1 reads LNHDA; CDR2 reads SQIVND (reference sequence). The DNA for the CDR3 is TGTGCCAGTAGTATATCGGTGCGGCAGACCCTCACAGATACGCAGTATTTT. This encodes CASSISVRQTLTDTQYF.

This clone was found once. The CDR3 DNA reads as TGTGCCAGCAGTTCCTCATTAGGGGCCGCCTACGCTGAAGCTTTCTTT. It yields the protein CASSSSLGAAYAEAFF. This chain links TRBV6-5 with TRBJ1-1; a possible D gene is TRBD1 (5 bases). The CDR3 runs 16 residues. Germline CDR1 and CDR2: MNHEY and SVGAGI. Trimming stripped 4 bases from V and 6 bases from J, with 21 bases between.

The chain joins TRBV7-2 to TRBJ1-3; TRBD1 agrees at 9 bases. The V and J ends lost 4 bases and 4 bases, in that order; junction bases with no gene match: 8. The CDR3 is 16 amino acids. CDR1 and CDR2 from the germline V gene are SGHTA and FQGNSA. The DNA for the CDR3 is TGTGCCAGCAGCTCAGAGACAGGGGGGGGCGGAAACACCATATATTTT. Translated, it gives CASSSETGGGGNTIYF.

V is TRBV6-5 and J is TRBJ2-7; possible D gene TRBD2, 6 bases. CDR1 MNHEY and CDR2 SVGAGI come from the germline V gene. V dropped 8 bases and J dropped 1 base, with 18 bases sitting between them. This CDR3 has 15 amino acids. CDR3 nucleotide sequence: TGTGCCAGCGGAGGGGCCGGGTACGGGTCCTACGAGCAGTACTTC. It yields the protein CASGGAGYGSYEQYF.

J is TRBJ2-7 and V is TRBV11-2; TRBD2 matches at 8 bases. The V gene's germline CDR1 is SGHAT and CDR2 FQNNGV. The CDR3 runs 14 residues. The junction had 10 bases not matched to a gene; V was cut back by 5 bases and J by 7 bases. CDR3 loop: CASSPDPGTREQYF. The CDR3 bases are TGTGCCAGCAGCCCCGACCCCGGGACTAGGGAGCAGTACTTC. Based on the CDR3 plus reference TRBV11-2 and TRBJ2-7, the full variable domain is EAGVAQSPRYKIIEKRQSVAFWCNPISGHATLYWYQQILGQGPKLLIQFQNNGVVDDSQLPKDRFSAERLKGVDSTLKIQPAKLEDSAVYLCASSPDPGTREQYFGPGTRLTVT.

The rearrangement links TRBV5-4 to TRBJ2-3; 12 nucleotides align to TRBD2. The CDR3 runs to 17 residues. Trimming at V came to 4 bases and at J to 2 bases, leaving 8 bases not matched to a gene. Looked up from germline, CDR1 is SGHNT and CDR2 is YYREEE (reference sequence). Here the CDR3 reads CASSLRLAGELTDTQYF. The CDR3 region has the DNA TGTGCCAGCAGCCTGAGACTAGCGGGAGAACTCACAGATACGCAGTATTTT.

Concerning this clone: The sample contains more than one DNA sequence encoding this CDR3. The rearrangement uses TRBV5-4 and TRBJ2-1, with 16 nucleotides matching TRBD2. This CDR3 comprises 17 residues. V lost 4 bases and J lost 4; bases outside the gene matches: 5. The germline V gene has CDR1 SGHNT and CDR2 YYREEE (reference sequence). CDR3 loop: CASSRGLAGGRYNEQFF. The CDR3 DNA follows: TGTGCCAGCAGCAGGGGACTAGCGGGGGGGAGGTACAATGAGCAGTTCTTC.

J is TRBJ2-6 and V is TRBV5-4, with 7 bases aligning to TRBD1. The germline V gene has CDR1 SGHNT and CDR2 YYREEE (reference sequence). The ends lost 4 bases at V and 2 bases at J; junction bases unmatched: 3. This CDR3 has 15 amino acids. Here the CDR3 DNA reads TGTGCCAGCAGCGCAGACAGGGCTGGGGCCAACGTCCTGACTTTC. This sequence encodes CASSADRAGANVLTF.